The 24 T cell receptor beta chains below were found in one sample sequenced in a study of CD8+ T cells in alopecia areata. Treatment meaning: oral pan-JAK inhibitor, 5-10 mg twice daily. Once RNA had been extracted, it was reverse transcribed into cDNA to act as the sequencing template. The method was immunoSEQ multiplex PCR; TCRdb's version includes in-frame clones alone and lacks a portion of them. Counted here are about 120,000 clones, approximately 60% occurring once; the ten biggest clones make up more than 5.5%. This sample comprised CD4+ T cells sorted from blood, obtained at week 4, from a patient treated with tofacitinib. The receptors come from a human donor with alopecia areata.

The chain links TRBV29-1 to TRBJ2-3; the match to TRBD1 covers 8 bases. The junction had 5 bases not matched to a gene; V was cut back by 1 base and J by 2 bases. This CDR3 region has 15 residues. Per the germline V gene, CDR1 is SQVTM and CDR2 is ANQGSEA. CDR3 nucleotides: TGCAGCGTTGAAGGGGGACAGGACAACACAGATACGCAGTATTTT. It encodes CSVEGGQDNTDTQYF.

The chain uses TRBV4-2 and TRBJ2-5, with TRBD2 matching over 9 bases. The CDR3 has 18 amino acids. Germline lookup yields CDR1 LGHNA and CDR2 YNFKEQ. The V gene end was trimmed by 0 bases and the J gene end by 6 bases; junction bases not matched to a gene: 14. This CDR3 reads CASSQDPSVAGAMQTQYF. The CDR3 bases are TGTGCCAGCAGCCAAGATCCCTCCGTAGCGGGGGCCATGCAGACCCAGTACTTC.

This clone was recorded a few times. V is TRBV7-2 and J is TRBJ1-2; D is possibly TRBD1 (6 bases). The CDR3 is 14 residues long. V lost 8 bases to trimming and J lost 0 bases, with 13 bases between them. CDR1 is SGHTA, CDR2 FQGNSA, per germline. CDR3 nucleotides: TGTGCCAGCCGGACTACAGGGACTAACTATGGCTACACCTTC. Translating gives CASRTTGTNYGYTF.

This chain links TRBV5-1 with TRBJ2-1, with 8 bases aligning to TRBD2. In germline, CDR1 is SGHRS, CDR2 YFSETQ. CDR3 length: 14 amino acids. The junction had 11 bases not matched to a gene; V was cut back by 6 bases and J by 9 bases. CDR3 nucleotide sequence: TGCGCCAGCACGGCGGGAGGCCCTGATGGTGAGCAGTTCTTC. Translating gives CASTAGGPDGEQFF.

This clone was detected a few times. The V call is TRBV29-1, the J call TRBJ2-3, with unresolved D. The V gene lost 5 bases and the J gene lost 0 bases, with 12 bases spanning the gap. Germline values: CDR1 SQVTM, CDR2 ANQGSEA. The CDR3 is made up of 14 amino acids. CDR3 in DNA: TGCAGCGTTCTCCGCGGAGAGAGCACAGATACGCAGTATTTT. Its protein product is CSVLRGESTDTQYF.

The chain links TRBV7-9 to TRBJ2-1; TRBD2 aligns across 13 bases. Germline CDR1 reads SEHNR; CDR2 reads FQNEAQ (reference sequence). This CDR3 region has 15 residues. Germline trimming cut 5 bases from V and 6 bases from J; bases unmatched to any gene: 4. The CDR3 reads CASSPWTSGSNEQFF. The CDR3 bases are TGTGCCAGCAGCCCTTGGACTAGCGGGAGCAATGAGCAGTTCTTC.

This clone was seen a few times. This chain joins TRBV27 and TRBJ2-2; D is unresolved. The CDR3 has 12 residues. Trimming cost V 5 bases and J 3 bases, with 4 bases left between them. From germline, CDR1 is MNHEY and CDR2 SMNVEV (reference sequence). CDR3 nucleotide sequence: TGTGCCAGCAGTCTCGACACCGGGGAGCTGTTTTTT. Its protein is CASSLDTGELFF.

This clone has only a few counts. V gene TRBV18 combines with J gene TRBJ2-7; weak D call: TRBD2 (6 bases). Per the germline V gene, CDR1 is KGHSH and CDR2 is LQKENI. The CDR3 has 15 residues. V lost 4 bases to trimming and J lost 3 bases, with 16 bases between them. CDR3 sequence reads: CASSQVERGGYEQYF. For the CDR3, the DNA is TGTGCCAGCTCACAGGTCGAGAGGGGAGGCTACGAGCAGTACTTC.

This clone was seen only a few times. V usage is TRBV11-3 and J usage is TRBJ2-1; the match to TRBD2 covers 14 bases. The J segment lost 6 bases and the V segment lost 0 bases, leaving 4 bases of the junction unmatched. Germline CDR1 SGHNT, CDR2 YENEEA. This CDR3 is built from 17 residues. CDR3 sequence: CASSLDRGTSGSNEQFF. CDR3 DNA sequence: TGTGCCAGCAGCTTAGATCGGGGGACTAGCGGGAGCAATGAGCAGTTCTTC. Variable domain in full (rest from reference TRBV11-3 and TRBJ2-1): EAGVVQSPRYKIIEKKQPVAFWCNPISGHNTLYWYLQNLGQGPELLIRYENEEAVDDSQLPKDRFSAERLKGVDSTLKIQPAELGDSAVYLCASSLDRGTSGSNEQFFGPGTRLTVL.

The chain couples TRBV20-1 to TRBJ2-3; D not certain. The CDR3 is 11 amino acids. Germline V CDR1 and CDR2: DFQATT, SNEGSKA (reference sequence). The germline V and J ends were trimmed by 7 bases and 3 bases, with 8 bases remaining between them. CDR3 nucleotides: TGCAGTGGTGGCTCGACAGATACGCAGTATTTT. It codes for CSGGSTDTQYF.

V gene TRBV7-2 combines with J gene TRBJ2-3; TRBD1 agrees at 9 bases. There are 15 residues in the CDR3. Germline lookup yields CDR1 SGHTA and CDR2 FQGNSA. Trimming cost V 5 bases and J 2 bases; bases outside gene matches: 5. This CDR3 reads CASSPRDRVTDTQYF. CDR3 nucleotide sequence: TGTGCCAGCAGCCCCCGGGACAGGGTCACAGATACGCAGTATTTT. Looking up the rest from reference TRBV7-2 and TRBJ2-3 gives the full variable domain: GAGVSQSPSNKVTEKGKDVELRCDPISGHTALYWYRQSLGQGLEFLIYFQGNSAPDKSGLPSDRFSAERTGGSVSTLTIQRTQQEDSAVYLCASSPRDRVTDTQYFGPGTRLTVL.

This chain links TRBV2 with TRBJ1-1; D perhaps matches TRBD1 (5 bases). The germline V gene encodes CDR1 SNHLY and CDR2 FYNNEI. Deletions cut 2 bases from V and 1 base from J, with 8 bases between. The CDR3 is 14 residues long. This CDR3 reads CASSERGGNTEAFF. The CDR3 DNA follows: TGTGCCAGCAGTGAACGGGGCGGGAACACTGAAGCTTTCTTT.

In this sample, this clone turned up once. The CDR3 nucleotides read TGTGCCTGGCAAAAGGATAGAAACTATGGCTACACCTTC. It specifies CAWQKDRNYGYTF. The rearrangement links TRBV30 to TRBJ1-2, with D unclear. V dropped 5 bases and J dropped 2 bases, with 12 bases sitting between them. The CDR3 covers 13 residues. Germline loops: CDR1 GTSNPN, CDR2 SVGIG (reference sequence).

The gene calls are TRBV5-1 and TRBJ2-6, with D perhaps TRBD1 (5 bases). Germline loops: CDR1 SGHRS, CDR2 YFSETQ. The CDR3 covers 16 residues. Trimming stripped 3 bases from V and 0 bases from J, with 10 bases between. In DNA, the CDR3 is TGCGCCAGCAGCTCCGACAGCCTCTCTGGGGCCAACGTCCTGACTTTC. It is translated as CASSSDSLSGANVLTF.

This rearrangement joins TRBV7-3 to TRBJ2-5; the D gene could be TRBD1 or TRBD2 (5 bases each). The CDR3 runs 13 residues. With 5 bases removed from V and 3 bases from J, the gap between germline ends came to 10 bases. Germline values: CDR1 SGHTA, CDR2 FQGTGA. The CDR3 region is CASSEGPEETQYF. For the CDR3, the DNA is TGTGCCAGCAGCGAGGGACCGGAAGAGACCCAGTACTTC.

This clone was observed a handful of times. CDR3 sequence: CASSLGRASYEQYF. CDR3 in DNA: TGTGCCAGCAGCTTGGGCAGGGCCTCCTACGAGCAGTACTTC. The rearrangement uses TRBV5-5 and TRBJ2-7, with a tentative D call TRBD1 (5 bases). Trimming pared 0 bases from V and 0 bases from J, leaving 7 bases between. Germline loops: CDR1 SGHKS, CDR2 YYEKEE (reference sequence). This CDR3 is 14 amino acids long.

The chain carries TRBV30 and TRBJ1-1; perhaps TRBD1 as D (6 bases). This CDR3 contains 14 residues. Between the trimmed V and J ends, which lost 3 bases and 0 bases, there was a span of 11 bases. The germline gives CDR1 GTSNPN, CDR2 SVGIG (reference sequence). The CDR3 loop is CAWRQGEMNTEAFF. DNA of the CDR3: TGTGCCTGGAGACAGGGAGAAATGAACACTGAAGCTTTCTTT.

For the CDR3, the DNA is TGTGCCAGCAGCTCCCTCCCCGTCGAGCAGTACTTC. Translating it yields CASSSLPVEQYF. This chain links TRBV7-2 with TRBJ2-7; D ambiguous. Germline CDR1 SGHTA, CDR2 FQGNSA. The CDR3 consists of 12 residues. V was cut by 4 bases and J by 6 bases, with 10 bases left in between.

This sequence joins TRBV6-5 and TRBJ1-1; D remains unclear. Per the germline V gene, CDR1 is MNHEY and CDR2 is SVGAGI. V lost 7 bases and J lost 6, with 12 bases in between. The CDR3 spans 12 residues. CDR3 sequence reads: CASTIPGSEAFF. CDR3 coding DNA: TGTGCCAGCACTATACCGGGTTCTGAAGCTTTCTTT.

Only a few counts were recorded for this clone. As DNA, the CDR3 is TGCGCCAGCAGCCAAGTGGACATGGGAATCCGCAGTCAGCCCCAGCATTTT. Translating gives CASSQVDMGIRSQPQHF. The V and J genes are TRBV4-1 and TRBJ1-5, with D maybe TRBD1 (5 bases). V was pared by 1 base and J by 6 bases, with 19 bases between. The germline CDR1 and CDR2 sequences are MGHRA and YSYEKL. The CDR3 is 17 amino acids.

V usage is TRBV4-3 and J usage is TRBJ1-6; TRBD1 aligns across 10 bases. This CDR3 contains 15 residues. The V segment lost 5 bases and the J segment 8 bases; nucleotides outside the gene matches: 6. From germline, CDR1 is LGHNA and CDR2 YSLEER. CDR3 nucleotides: TGCGCCAGCAGCACTCGGGACAGGGGTGATTCACCCCTCCACTTT. It specifies CASSTRDRGDSPLHF.

The CDR3 sequence: CSVRPNSGRADTQYF. In nucleotides, the CDR3 is TGCAGCGTTAGACCCAATAGCGGGAGGGCAGATACGCAGTATTTT. The chain carries TRBV29-1 and TRBJ2-3; 11 bases fit TRBD2. CDR1 and CDR2 from the germline V gene are SQVTM and ANQGSEA. Losses at the gene ends were 5 bases for V and 4 bases for J; bases not matched to a gene: 8. CDR3 size: 15 residues.

Comment on this clone: In the same sample, other DNA sequences code for this CDR3. The chain combines TRBV30 with TRBJ1-1; D remains ambiguous. Trimming cost V 0 bases and J 0 bases, with 5 bases left between them. This CDR3 has 13 amino acids. Germline-derived CDR1 and CDR2 are GTSNPN and SVGIG (reference sequence). The CDR3 sequence: CAWSVGVNTEAFF. In nucleotides, the CDR3 is TGTGCCTGGAGTGTAGGAGTGAACACTGAAGCTTTCTTT.

CDR3 protein: CASSLDSLFYEQYF. CDR3 in DNA: TGCGCCAGCAGCCTCGACTCCCTCTTCTACGAGCAGTACTTC. The chain recombines TRBV5-1 with TRBJ2-7; D ambiguous. CDR1 is SGHRS, CDR2 YFSETQ, per germline. Deletions cut 4 bases from V and 3 bases from J, with 14 bases between. The CDR3 is 14 amino acids.